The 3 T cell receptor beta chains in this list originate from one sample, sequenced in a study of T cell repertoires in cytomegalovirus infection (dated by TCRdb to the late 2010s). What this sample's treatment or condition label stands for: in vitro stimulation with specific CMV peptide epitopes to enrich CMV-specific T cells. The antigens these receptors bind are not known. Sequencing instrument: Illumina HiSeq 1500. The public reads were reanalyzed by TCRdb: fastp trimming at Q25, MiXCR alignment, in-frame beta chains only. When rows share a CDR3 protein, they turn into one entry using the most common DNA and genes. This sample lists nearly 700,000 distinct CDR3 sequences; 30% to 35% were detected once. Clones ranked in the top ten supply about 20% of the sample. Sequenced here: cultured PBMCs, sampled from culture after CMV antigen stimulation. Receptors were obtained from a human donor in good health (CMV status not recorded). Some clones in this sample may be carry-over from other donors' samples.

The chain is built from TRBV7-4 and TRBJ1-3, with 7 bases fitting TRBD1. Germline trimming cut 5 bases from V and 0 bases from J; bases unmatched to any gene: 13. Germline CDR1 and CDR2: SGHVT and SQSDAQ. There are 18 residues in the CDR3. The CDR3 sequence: CASSPRRTGFFSGNTIYF. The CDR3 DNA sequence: TGTGCCAGCAGCCCCCGTCGGACAGGTTTTTTCTCTGGAAACACCATATATTTT.

For the CDR3, the DNA is TGTGCCAGCAGCGAGGGACTAGCGGGAGCCGAGCAGTACTTC. It specifies CASSEGLAGAEQYF. The gene calls are TRBV7-2 and TRBJ2-7, with TRBD2 identical over 14 bases. After removal of 5 bases from V and 6 bases from J, the junction contained 3 bases not matched to a gene. The length of the CDR3 is 14 residues. Germline V gene data show CDR1 as SGHTA and CDR2 as FQGNSA.

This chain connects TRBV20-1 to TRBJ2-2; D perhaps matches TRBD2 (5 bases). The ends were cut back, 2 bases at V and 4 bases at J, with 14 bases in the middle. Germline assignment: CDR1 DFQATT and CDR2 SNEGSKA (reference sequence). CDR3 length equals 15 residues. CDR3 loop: CSARSPLAGTGELFF. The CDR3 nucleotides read TGCAGTGCTAGATCCCCTCTTGCGGGCACCGGGGAGCTGTTTTTT.